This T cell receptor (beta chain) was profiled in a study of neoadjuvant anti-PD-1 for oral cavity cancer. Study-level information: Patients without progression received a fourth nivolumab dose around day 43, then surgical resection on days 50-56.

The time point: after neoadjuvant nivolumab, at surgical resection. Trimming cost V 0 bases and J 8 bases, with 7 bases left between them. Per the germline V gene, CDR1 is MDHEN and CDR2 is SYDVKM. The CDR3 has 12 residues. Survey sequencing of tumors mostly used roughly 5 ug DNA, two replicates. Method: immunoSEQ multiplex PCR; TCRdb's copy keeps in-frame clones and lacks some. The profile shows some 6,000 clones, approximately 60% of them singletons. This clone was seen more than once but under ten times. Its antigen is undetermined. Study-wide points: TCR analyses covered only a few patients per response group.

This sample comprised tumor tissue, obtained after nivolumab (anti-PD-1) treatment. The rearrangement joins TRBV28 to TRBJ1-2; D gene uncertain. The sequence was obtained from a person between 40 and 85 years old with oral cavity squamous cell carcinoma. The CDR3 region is CASSLWRWGYTF. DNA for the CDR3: TGTGCCAGCAGTTTATGGCGTTGGGGCTACACCTTC.